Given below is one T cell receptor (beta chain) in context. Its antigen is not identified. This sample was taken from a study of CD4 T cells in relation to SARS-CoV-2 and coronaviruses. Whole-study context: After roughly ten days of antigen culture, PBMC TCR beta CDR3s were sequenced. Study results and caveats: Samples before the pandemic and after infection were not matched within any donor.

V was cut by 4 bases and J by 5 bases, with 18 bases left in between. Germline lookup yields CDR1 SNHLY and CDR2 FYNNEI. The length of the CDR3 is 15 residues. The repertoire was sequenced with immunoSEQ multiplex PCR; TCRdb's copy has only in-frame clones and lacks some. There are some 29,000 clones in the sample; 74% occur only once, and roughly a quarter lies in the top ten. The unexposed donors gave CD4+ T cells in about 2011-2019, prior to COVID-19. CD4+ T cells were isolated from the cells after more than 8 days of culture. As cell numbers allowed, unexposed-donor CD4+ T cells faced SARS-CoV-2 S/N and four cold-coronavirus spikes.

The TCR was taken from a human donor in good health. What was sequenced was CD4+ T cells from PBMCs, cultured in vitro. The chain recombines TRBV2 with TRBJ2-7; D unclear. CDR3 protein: CASSAPLFSPHEQYF. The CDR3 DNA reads TGTGCCAGCAGTGCGCCACTATTCTCCCCCCACGAGCAGTACTTC.